The 18 T cell receptor beta chains given below trace back to one sample, sequenced in a study of lymphopenia after photon versus proton radiotherapy. This table comes from immunoSEQ multiplex PCR, and its TCRdb copy is limited to in-frame clones, with some not included. The sample records just over 30,000 clones, approximately 95% being singletons. The source material was peripheral blood, sampled from a patient treated with photon-based radiotherapy. Every receptor here comes from a woman aged 45-59 years with cholangiocarcinoma.

The rearrangement uses TRBV5-1 and TRBJ1-1; D possibly corresponds to TRBD1 (5 bases). The CDR3 spans 16 residues. Germline CDR1 SGHRS, CDR2 YFSETQ. The V and J ends lost 0 bases and 0 bases respectively, with 12 bases between them. The CDR3 protein is CASSLAVGALNTEAFF. The CDR3 DNA follows: TGCGCCAGCAGCTTGGCCGTCGGGGCTTTGAACACTGAAGCTTTCTTT.

V usage is TRBV7-2 and J usage is TRBJ2-1; 8 bases align to TRBD2. CDR1 is SGHTA and CDR2 is FQGNSA in the germline V gene. This CDR3 spans 14 amino acids. Losses at the gene ends were 1 base for V and 6 bases for J; bases not matched to a gene: 2. The CDR3 is CASSLGGGPNEQFF. The CDR3, as DNA: TGTGCCAGCAGCTTAGGCGGGGGGCCCAATGAGCAGTTCTTC.

The chain recombines TRBV10-3 with TRBJ2-1; D perhaps matches TRBD2 (6 bases). The germline V and J ends were trimmed by 3 bases and 3 bases, with 9 bases remaining between them. The CDR3 covers 14 residues. Germline V gene lookup returns CDR1 ENHRY and CDR2 SYGVKD. CDR3 nucleotide sequence: TGTGCCATCAGTGACTCTAGCGACTACAATGAGCAGTTCTTC. It yields the protein CAISDSSDYNEQFF.

V and J are TRBV19 and TRBJ2-6; the match to TRBD1 covers 7 bases. There are 15 residues in the CDR3. The J segment lost 2 bases and the V segment lost 4 bases, leaving 2 bases of the junction unmatched. The germline V gene encodes CDR1 LNHDA and CDR2 SQIVND (reference sequence). For the CDR3, the DNA is TGTGCCAGTAGTACCCAGGGGGCTGGGGCCAACGTCCTGACTTTC. Amino acids: CASSTQGAGANVLTF.

The chain is built from TRBV6-5 and TRBJ1-5; TRBD1 might be the D (6 bases). In germline, CDR1 is MNHEY, CDR2 SVGAGI. The length of the CDR3 is 15 residues. Trimming took 5 bases from V and 0 from J, leaving 11 bases between them. CDR3 DNA sequence: TGTGCCAGCAGTGCAGGGGTCTATAGCAATCAGCCCCAGCATTTT. It specifies CASSAGVYSNQPQHF.

This clone is a singleton in its sample. This chain connects TRBV10-2 to TRBJ2-5; 8 bases are a match to TRBD1. This CDR3 comprises 15 residues. Germline V lookup: CDR1 WSHSY, CDR2 SAAADI. The V gene end was trimmed by 3 bases and the J gene end by 5 bases; junction bases not matched to a gene: 8. Here the CDR3 reads CASSDNRGYRETQYF. CDR3 nucleotides: TGCGCCAGCAGTGATAACAGGGGGTATCGTGAGACCCAGTACTTC.

This clone was counted once. The chain joins TRBV7-9 to TRBJ1-6; 8 nucleotides align to TRBD1. Germline CDR1 SEHNR, CDR2 FQNEAQ (reference sequence). J was trimmed by 7 bases and V by 5 bases; bases with no gene match: 4. The CDR3 extends over 14 amino acids. The CDR3 nucleotides read TGTGCCAGCAGCCCAGGGGGCGGAAATTCACCCCTCCACTTT. This sequence encodes CASSPGGGNSPLHF.

The chain links TRBV7-9 to TRBJ2-1; no reliable D call. CDR3 size: 14 residues. Germline values: CDR1 SEHNR, CDR2 FQNEAQ (reference sequence). V was shortened by 5 bases and J by 8 bases, with 16 bases between the two germline ends. The CDR3 here is CASSVGSDGHEQFF. The CDR3 DNA reads as TGTGCCAGCAGCGTAGGATCTGATGGCCATGAGCAGTTCTTC.

This chain uses TRBV5-4 with TRBJ2-3; 9 bases agree with TRBD2. Germline CDR1 SGHNT, CDR2 YYREEE (reference sequence). This CDR3 contains 16 residues. The V gene end was trimmed by 3 bases and the J gene end by 5 bases; junction bases not matched to a gene: 10. CDR3 DNA sequence: TGTGCCAGCAGCTCCCCCCGCGGGGGGGGTCGAGATACGCAGTATTTT. Protein product: CASSSPRGGGRDTQYF.

The chain links TRBV7-9 to TRBJ1-2, with a tentative D call TRBD1 (5 bases). Germline CDR1 SEHNR, CDR2 FQNEAQ (reference sequence). V gave up 2 bases and J gave up 2 bases, with 9 bases separating them. This CDR3 comprises 14 residues. The CDR3 here is CASSLSSGNYGYTF. In nucleotides, the CDR3 is TGTGCCAGCAGCTTATCGTCAGGGAACTATGGCTACACCTTC.

The genes are TRBV7-9 and TRBJ1-4; the D is unclear. The CDR3 is 15 residues long. V was clipped by 0 bases and J by 6 bases, with 11 bases between them. Germline loops: CDR1 SEHNR, CDR2 FQNEAQ (reference sequence). Written as DNA, the CDR3 is TGTGCCAGCAGCTTAGCTCTAGGCAGTTATGAAAAACTGTTTTTT. Protein sequence: CASSLALGSYEKLFF.

The J gene is TRBJ2-1, the V gene TRBV7-2; perhaps TRBD1 as D (6 bases). Germline-derived CDR1 and CDR2 are SGHTA and FQGNSA. CDR3 length: 14 amino acids. Trimming took off 2 bases at V and 4 bases at J, with 9 bases between the two ends. As DNA, the CDR3 is TGTGCCAGCAGCTTAAATGGACAGTACAATGAGCAGTTCTTC. It encodes CASSLNGQYNEQFF.

The chain links TRBV30 to TRBJ1-1, with 9 bases lining up with TRBD1. CDR1 and CDR2 from the germline V gene are GTSNPN and SVGIG (reference sequence). V dropped 5 bases and J dropped 2; count of bases not matched to a gene: 6. This CDR3 comprises 14 residues. This CDR3 is CAWRLQGANTEAFF. The DNA for the CDR3 is TGTGCCTGGCGCTTACAGGGGGCCAACACTGAAGCTTTCTTT. The variable domain in full, with the rest retrieved from reference TRBV30 and TRBJ1-1, is SQTIHQWPATLVQPVGSPLSLECTVEGTSNPNLYWYRQAAGRGLQLLFYSVGIGQISSEVPQNLSASRPQDRQFILSSKKLLLSDSGFYLCAWRLQGANTEAFFGQGTRLTVV.

The V and J genes are TRBV5-1 and TRBJ2-1, with 11 bases fitting TRBD2. Trimming cost V 4 bases and J 4 bases; bases outside gene matches: 1. CDR3 length: 14 residues. Per the germline V gene, CDR1 is SGHRS and CDR2 is YFSETQ. For the CDR3, the DNA is TGCGCCAGCAGCCCTAGCGGGGGGTACAATGAGCAGTTCTTC. Translated, it gives CASSPSGGYNEQFF. Using reference TRBV5-1 and TRBJ2-1 for the parts outside the CDR3, the full variable domain is KAGVTQTPRYLIKTRGQQVTLSCSPISGHRSVSWYQQTPGQGLQFLFEYFSETQRNKGNFPGRFSGRQFSNSRSEMNVSTLELGDSALYLCASSPSGGYNEQFFGPGTRLTVL.

The chain recombines TRBV19 with TRBJ1-5, with D possibly being TRBD1 (6 bases). V was clipped by 7 bases and J by 3 bases, with 16 bases between them. Per the germline V gene, CDR1 is LNHDA and CDR2 is SQIVND (reference sequence). The CDR3 sequence is 15 residues long. The CDR3 sequence is CASTSGTIPNQPQHF. The CDR3 DNA follows: TGTGCCAGTACCTCCGGGACAATCCCCAATCAGCCCCAGCATTTT. The full variable domain, with the rest looked up from reference TRBV19 and TRBJ1-5, is DGGITQSPKYLFRKEGQNVTLSCEQNLNHDAMYWYRQDPGQGLRLIYYSQIVNDFQKGDIAEGYSVSREKKESFPLTVTSAQKNPTAFYLCASTSGTIPNQPQHFGDGTRLSIL.

V usage is TRBV19 and J usage is TRBJ2-2, with D perhaps TRBD2 (5 bases). The CDR3 extends over 15 amino acids. The germline V gene has CDR1 LNHDA and CDR2 SQIVND (reference sequence). With 5 bases removed from V and 7 bases from J, the gap between germline ends came to 17 bases. The CDR3 DNA follows: TGTGCCAGTAGTTCTGTCAGCCAAGGGAGCGGGGAGCTGTTTTTT. Translated, it gives CASSSVSQGSGELFF.

The genes are TRBV5-1 and TRBJ1-2; no definite D call. CDR1 is SGHRS and CDR2 is YFSETQ in the germline V gene. This CDR3 contains 14 residues. With 0 bases removed from V and 3 bases from J, the gap between germline ends came to 9 bases. The CDR3 sequence is CASSLGHSDYGYTF. CDR3 DNA: TGCGCCAGCAGCTTGGGACACAGCGACTATGGCTACACCTTC.

The gene calls are TRBV27 and TRBJ1-5; tentatively, D is TRBD1 (5 bases). The V end was cut by 3 bases, the J end by 3 bases, with 9 bases between. The germline V gene has CDR1 MNHEY and CDR2 SMNVEV (reference sequence). The CDR3 loop spans 14 amino acids. The DNA for the CDR3 is TGTGCCAGCAGTTTGGGGGGACCCAATCAGCCCCAGCATTTT. Its translation: CASSLGGPNQPQHF.